This TCR beta chain stems from a study of brain T cells in children with intractable seizures. Study results and caveats: Clones missing pre-surgery may reflect undersampling of that blood sample. Viral specificity was inferred only from CDR3 similarity; HCMV serostatus was unknown.

Time point meaning: blood from clinic visit 5 months post-surgery; TSC patient then seizure free. The sequenced cases were selected for having the highest brain T cell transcript signatures. Pre-surgery treatment included at least one anti-epileptic drug. CDR1 is MNHEY, CDR2 SMNVEV, per germline (reference sequence). Unmatched junction bases numbered 6, after V lost 3 bases and J lost 4 bases. The CDR3 has 15 residues. Sequencing used immunoSEQ multiplex PCR; TCRdb keeps in-frame clones, though not all of them. Among a few hundred thousand clones listed, over 90% were seen once. Worth noting for this clone: Its target is not known.

The material was peripheral blood, obtained 5 to 6 months after surgery. V gene TRBV27 combines with J gene TRBJ1-3; 7 nucleotides match TRBD1. The TCR originated in a boy less than two years old with tuberous sclerosis and intractable seizures. CDR3: CASSFTGVAGNTIYF. The CDR3 region has the DNA TGTGCCAGCAGTTTCACAGGGGTGGCAGGAAACACCATATATTTT.